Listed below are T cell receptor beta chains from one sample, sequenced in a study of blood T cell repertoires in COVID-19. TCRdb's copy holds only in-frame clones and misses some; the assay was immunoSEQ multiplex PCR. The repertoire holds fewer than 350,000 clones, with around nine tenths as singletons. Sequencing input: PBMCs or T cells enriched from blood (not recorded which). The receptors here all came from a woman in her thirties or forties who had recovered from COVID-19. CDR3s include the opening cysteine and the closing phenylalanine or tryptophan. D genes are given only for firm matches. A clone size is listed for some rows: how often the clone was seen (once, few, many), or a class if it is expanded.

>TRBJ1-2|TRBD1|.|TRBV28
TGTGCCAGCAGTTTACAGGGGGTGGCCTATGGCTACACCTTC
CASSLQGVAYGYTF
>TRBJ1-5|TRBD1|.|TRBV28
TGTGCCAGCAGTATAGGACAGGCTGGGGAGCCCCAGCATTTT
CASSIGQAGEPQHF
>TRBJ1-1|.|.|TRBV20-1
TGCAGTGCTATCAGGGGCGCTGAAGCTTTCTTT
CSAIRGAEAFF
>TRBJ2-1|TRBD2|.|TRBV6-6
TGTGCCAGCAGCAGATCTTTAGCGGGAGGGAATAATGAGCAGTTCTTC
CASSRSLAGGNNEQFF
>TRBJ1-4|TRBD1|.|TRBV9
TGTGCCAGCAGCGCTCACTACCGTGACAGGGTAGAAAATGAAAAACTGTTTTTT
CASSAHYRDRVENEKLFF
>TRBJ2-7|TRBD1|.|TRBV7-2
TGTGCCAGCAGCTTAGGGGAACAGGGGGGGCAGTACTTC
CASSLGEQGGQYF
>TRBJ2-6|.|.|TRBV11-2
TGTGCCAGCAGCTTAGATGTCCGTTCGAGGTCTGGGGCCAACGTCCTGACTTTC
CASSLDVRSRSGANVLTF
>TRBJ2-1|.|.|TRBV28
TGTGCCAGCAACCTCGAGGACTCCTCCTCCTACAATGAGCAGTTCTTC
CASNLEDSSSYNEQFF
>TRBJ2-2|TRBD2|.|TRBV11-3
TGTGCCAGCAGCCCCGTAGCGGGAGGCACCGGGGAGCTGTTTTTT
CASSPVAGGTGELFF
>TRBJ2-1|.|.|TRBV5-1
TGCGCCAGCAGCTTGGAGGGAGGAGGGGCGTTAAATGAGCAGTTCTTC
CASSLEGGGALNEQFF
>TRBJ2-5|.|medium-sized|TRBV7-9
TGTGCCAGCAGCTCACGGGAGAGAAACCAAGAGACCCAGTACTTC
CASSSRERNQETQYF
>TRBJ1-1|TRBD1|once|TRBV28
TGTGCCAGCAGGGAGGGGGCGCGCACTGAAGCTTTCTTT
CASREGARTEAFF
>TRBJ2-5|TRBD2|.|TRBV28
TGTGCCAGCAGTTTATGGCTAGCGGGACATAAAGAGACCCAGTACTTC
CASSLWLAGHKETQYF
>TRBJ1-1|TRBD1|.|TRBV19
TGTGCCAGTAGGAAGGGGGCGGAGAACACTGAAGCTTTCTTT
CASRKGAENTEAFF
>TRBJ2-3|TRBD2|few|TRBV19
TGTGCCAGTAGTATTTCTAGCGGAGAAGTTAGCACAGATACGCAGTATTTT
CASSISSGEVSTDTQYF
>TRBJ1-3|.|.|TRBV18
TGTGCCAGCTCACCCGGACAAGGGGCGGACACCATATATTTT
CASSPGQGADTIYF
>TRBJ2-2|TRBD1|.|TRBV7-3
TGTGCCAGCAGCTTGTCCAGACAGGGTGGCACCGGGGAGCTGTTTTTT
CASSLSRQGGTGELFF
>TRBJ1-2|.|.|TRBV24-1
TGTGCCACCAGAGTTTTCATCCCTAGGACAGAGAGGGCTGGCTACACCTTC
CATRVFIPRTERAGYTF
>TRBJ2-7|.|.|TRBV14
TGTGCCAGCAGCGCTGCGACACCGCCCTACGAGCAGTACTTC
CASSAATPPYEQYF
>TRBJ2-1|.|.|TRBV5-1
TGCGCCAGCAGCCCCGTTGGCCCCTCGTTGGATGAGCAGTTCTTC
CASSPVGPSLDEQFF
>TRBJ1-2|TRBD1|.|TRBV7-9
TGTGCCAGCAGCCCGGACAGGGGGCGCCTGACGGAGAGCTACACCTTC
CASSPDRGRLTESYTF
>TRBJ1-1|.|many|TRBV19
TGTGCCAGTAGGGTTTCCGCCGGTCTGAACACTGAAGCTTTCTTT
CASRVSAGLNTEAFF
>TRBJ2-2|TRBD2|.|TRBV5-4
TGTGCCAGCAGCTTGCCCGGACTAGCGGGTAGTAACACCGGGGAGCTGTTTTTT
CASSLPGLAGSNTGELFF
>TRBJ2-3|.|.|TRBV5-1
TGCGCCAGCAGCTTGGAGCGGGCCCGAGATACGCAGTATTTT
CASSLERARDTQYF
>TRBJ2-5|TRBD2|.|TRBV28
TGTGCCAGCACCGATGTAGCGGGGGGTGTGACCCAGTACTTC
CASTDVAGGVTQYF
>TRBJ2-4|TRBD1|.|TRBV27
TGTGCCAGCAGTATCGCCGGGACAGGGCCAATAGAAAACATTCAGTACTTC
CASSIAGTGPIENIQYF
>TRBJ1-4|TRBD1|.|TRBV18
TGTGCCAGCTCACCACCGGGACAGGCGGATGAAAAACTGTTTTTT
CASSPPGQADEKLFF
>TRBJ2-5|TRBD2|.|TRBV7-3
TGTGCCAGCAGCGGGGGGTCTAGCGGGAGTGAGACCCAGTACTTC
CASSGGSSGSETQYF
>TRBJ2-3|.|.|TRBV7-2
TGTGCCAGCAGCCCCCGACTCCGCACAGATACGCAGTATTTT
CASSPRLRTDTQYF
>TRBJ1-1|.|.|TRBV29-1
TGCAGCGTTTCGACAGTGAACACTGAAGCTTTCTTT
CSVSTVNTEAFF
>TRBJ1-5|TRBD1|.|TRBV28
TGTGCCAGCAATTCGGACAGGGCCTCATATCAGCCCCAGCATTTT
CASNSDRASYQPQHF
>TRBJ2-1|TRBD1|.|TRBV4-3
TGCGCCAGCAGCCAAGATCCCCCCGGACAGGGGGCTTGGGAGCAGTTCTTC
CASSQDPPGQGAWEQFF
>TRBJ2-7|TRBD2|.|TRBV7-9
TGTGCCAGCAGCCTCGGACTAGCGGGCTCCTACGAGCAGTACTTC
CASSLGLAGSYEQYF
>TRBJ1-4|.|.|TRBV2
TGTGCCAGCCAGAAGGAAAAACTGTTTTTT
CASQKEKLFF
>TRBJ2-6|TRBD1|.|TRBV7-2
TGTGCCAGCAGCCCACAGGGGGCGAGAGGGGCCAACGTCCTGACTTTC
CASSPQGARGANVLTF
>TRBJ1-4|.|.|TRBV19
TGTGCCAGTAGTATAATGGCAGGGAAAGGCGAGGAAAAACTGTTTTTT
CASSIMAGKGEEKLFF
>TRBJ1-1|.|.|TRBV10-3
TGTGCCATCAGTGAGTCGAGGGCCAGCACTGAAGCTTTCTTT
CAISESRASTEAFF
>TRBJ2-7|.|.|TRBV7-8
TGTGCCAGCAGCTACCAGGGGGGAACCGACGAGCAGTACTTC
CASSYQGGTDEQYF
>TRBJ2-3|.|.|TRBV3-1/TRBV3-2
TGTGCCAGCAGTCGAAACGGGTGGACAGATACGCAGTATTTT
CASSRNGWTDTQYF
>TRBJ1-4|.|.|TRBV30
TGTGCCTGGAGAATGGGACACTCCAATGAAAAACTGTTTTTT
CAWRMGHSNEKLFF
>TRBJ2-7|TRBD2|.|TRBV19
TGTGCCAGTAGTCCCTGGTGGACTAGCGGGAGCTACGAGCAGTACTTC
CASSPWWTSGSYEQYF
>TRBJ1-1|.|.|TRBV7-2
TGTGCCAGCAGCCTCTATGGGAGGAACACTGAAGCTTTCTTT
CASSLYGRNTEAFF
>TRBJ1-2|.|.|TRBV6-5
TGTGCCAGCAGGGACAGTAACTATGGCTACACCTTC
CASRDSNYGYTF
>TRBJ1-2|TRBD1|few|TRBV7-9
TGTGCCAGCAGCTTTACAGGGGATGGCTACACCTTC
CASSFTGDGYTF